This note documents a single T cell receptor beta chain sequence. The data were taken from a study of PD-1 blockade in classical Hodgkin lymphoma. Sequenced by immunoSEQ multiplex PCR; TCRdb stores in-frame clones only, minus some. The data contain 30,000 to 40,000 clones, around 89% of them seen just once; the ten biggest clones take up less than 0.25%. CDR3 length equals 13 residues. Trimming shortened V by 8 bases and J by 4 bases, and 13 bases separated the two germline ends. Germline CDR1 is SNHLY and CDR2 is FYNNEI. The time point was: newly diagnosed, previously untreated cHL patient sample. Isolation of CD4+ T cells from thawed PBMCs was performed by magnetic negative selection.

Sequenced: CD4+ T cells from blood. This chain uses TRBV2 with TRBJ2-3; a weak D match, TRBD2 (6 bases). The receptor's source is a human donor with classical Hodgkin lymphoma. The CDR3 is CASGGREADTQYF. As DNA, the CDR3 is TGTGCCAGCGGTGGCAGGGAGGCAGATACGCAGTATTTT. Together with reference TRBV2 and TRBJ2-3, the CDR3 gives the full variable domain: EPEVTQTPSHQVTQMGQEVILRCVPISNHLYFYWYRQILGQKVEFLVSFYNNEISEKSEIFDDQFSVERPDGSNFTLKIRSTKLEDSAMYFCASGGREADTQYFGPGTRLTVL.